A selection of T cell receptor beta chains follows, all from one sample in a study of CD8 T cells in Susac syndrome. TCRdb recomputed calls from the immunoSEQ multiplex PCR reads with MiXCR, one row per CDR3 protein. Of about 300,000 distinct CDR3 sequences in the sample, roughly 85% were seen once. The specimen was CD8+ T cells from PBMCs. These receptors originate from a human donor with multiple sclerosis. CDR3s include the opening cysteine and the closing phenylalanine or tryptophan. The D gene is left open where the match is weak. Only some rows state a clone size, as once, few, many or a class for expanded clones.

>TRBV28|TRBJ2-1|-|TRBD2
CASSSPTSGRVGDEQFF
TGTGCCAGCAGTTCCCCCACTAGCGGGAGGGTCGGCGATGAGCAGTTCTTC
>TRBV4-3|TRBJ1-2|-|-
CASSQDSGNYGYTF
TGCGCCAGCAGCCAAGATTCCGGGAACTATGGCTACACCTTC
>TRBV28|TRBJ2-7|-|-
CASSLQVYEQYF
TGTGCCAGCAGTTTACAAGTCTACGAGCAGTACTTC
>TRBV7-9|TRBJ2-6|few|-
CASSLGDRVLTF
TGTGCCAGCAGCTTGGGGGATCGCGTCCTGACTTTC
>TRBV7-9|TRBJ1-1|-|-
CASSLVMERTEAFF
TGTGCCAGCAGCTTAGTCATGGAAAGGACTGAAGCTTTCTTT
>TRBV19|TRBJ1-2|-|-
CASSVSWSGRGYTF
TGTGCCAGTAGTGTCTCGTGGAGTGGAAGGGGCTACACCTTC
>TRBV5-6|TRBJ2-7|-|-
CASSLTNRDEQYF
TGTGCCAGCAGCTTGACGAACAGGGACGAGCAGTACTTC
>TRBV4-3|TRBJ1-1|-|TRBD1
CASSPIEGAVEAFF
TGCGCCAGCAGCCCCATTGAGGGGGCGGTCGAAGCTTTCTTT
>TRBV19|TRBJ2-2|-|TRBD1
CASSIGTGNTGELFF
TGTGCCAGTAGTATAGGGACAGGGAACACCGGGGAGCTGTTTTTT
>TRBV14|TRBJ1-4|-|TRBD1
CASSQGTALLATNEKLFF
TGTGCCAGCAGCCAGGGGACAGCGCTTCTTGCAACTAATGAAAAACTGTTTTTT
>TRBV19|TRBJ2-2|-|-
CASSIMTGVTGELFF
TGTGCCAGTAGTATAATGACAGGTGTTACCGGGGAGCTGTTTTTT
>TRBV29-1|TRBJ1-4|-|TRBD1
CSVLRQGNEKLFF
TGCAGCGTTCTACGACAGGGGAATGAAAAACTGTTTTTT
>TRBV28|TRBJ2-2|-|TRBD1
CASSPRTGGSAGELFF
TGTGCCAGCAGTCCCAGGACAGGGGGCTCGGCCGGGGAGCTGTTTTTT
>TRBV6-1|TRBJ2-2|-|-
CASSRPHGPGELFF
TGTGCCAGCAGCAGACCTCATGGGCCCGGGGAGCTGTTTTTT
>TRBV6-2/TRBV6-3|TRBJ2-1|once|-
CASDSRHGPNEQFF
TGTGCCAGCGACTCGAGACACGGTCCCAATGAGCAGTTCTTC
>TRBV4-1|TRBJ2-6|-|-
CASSQDGRAGANVLTF
TGCGCCAGCAGCCAAGATGGTAGGGCTGGGGCCAACGTCCTGACTTTC
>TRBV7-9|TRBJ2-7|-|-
CASSLRGRNEQYF
TGTGCCAGCAGCCTCAGGGGAAGGAACGAGCAGTACTTC
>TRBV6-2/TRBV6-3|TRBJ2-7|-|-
CASTEPFIQGTWRSYEQYF
TGTGCCAGCACCGAACCTTTTATCCAGGGGACCTGGCGCTCCTACGAGCAGTACTTC
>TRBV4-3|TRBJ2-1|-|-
CASSQDQAGHSYNEQFF
TGCGCCAGCAGCCAAGATCAAGCGGGACACTCCTACAATGAGCAGTTCTTC
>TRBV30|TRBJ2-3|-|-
CAWKVGPWGPTDTQYF
TGTGCCTGGAAGGTGGGACCATGGGGACCTACAGATACGCAGTATTTT
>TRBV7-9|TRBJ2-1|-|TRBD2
CASSLVSSGIPHNEQFF
TGTGCCAGCAGCTTAGTCTCTAGCGGGATCCCCCACAATGAGCAGTTCTTC
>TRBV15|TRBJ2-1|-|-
CATSTLQAYNEQFF
TGTGCCACCAGCACGTTACAGGCCTACAATGAGCAGTTCTTC
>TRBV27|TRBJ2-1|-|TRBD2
CASSLGTSGIVEQFF
TGTGCCAGCAGTTTAGGGACTAGCGGGATTGTTGAGCAGTTCTTC
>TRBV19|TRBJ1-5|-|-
CASSIDFRGTQPQHF
TGTGCCAGTAGTATAGATTTCCGGGGGACTCAGCCCCAGCATTTT
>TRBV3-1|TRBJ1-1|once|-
CASSQEVVATEAFF
TGTGCCAGCAGCCAAGAGGTTGTGGCCACTGAAGCTTTCTTT
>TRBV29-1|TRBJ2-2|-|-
CSVGWATGELFF
TGCAGCGTAGGATGGGCAACCGGGGAGCTGTTTTTT
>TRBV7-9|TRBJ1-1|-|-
CASSMALGGTEAFF
TGTGCCAGCAGCATGGCCCTTGGGGGCACTGAAGCTTTCTTT
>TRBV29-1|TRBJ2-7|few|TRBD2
CSVEGTPASGSYEQYF
TGCAGCGTTGAGGGGACACCGGCTAGCGGGAGCTACGAGCAGTACTTC